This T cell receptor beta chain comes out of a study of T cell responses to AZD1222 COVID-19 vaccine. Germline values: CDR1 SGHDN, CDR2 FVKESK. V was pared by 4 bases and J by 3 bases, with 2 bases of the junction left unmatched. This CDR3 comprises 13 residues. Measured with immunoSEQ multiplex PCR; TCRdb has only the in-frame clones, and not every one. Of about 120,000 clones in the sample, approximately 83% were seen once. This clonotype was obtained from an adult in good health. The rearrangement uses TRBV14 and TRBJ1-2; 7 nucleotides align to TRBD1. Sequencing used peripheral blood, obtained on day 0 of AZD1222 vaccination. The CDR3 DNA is TGTGCCAGCAGCCCGGGACAGTACTATGGCTACACCTTC. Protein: CASSPGQYYGYTF.